The clone carrying this T cell receptor (beta chain) has only a few counts. Its antigen is not known. CD4+ cells of the naive, central memory, regulatory and stem cell-like memory types were sorted via CD45RO/CCR7/CD25/CD127/CD95/CD27. This CDR3 has 13 residues. V dropped 6 bases and J dropped 1 base, with 11 bases sitting between them. Germline V gene sequence: CDR1 SQVTM, CDR2 ANQGSEA. The isolated RNA, all of it, was reverse transcribed, so expressed TCRB transcripts were what got sequenced. Regulatory, naive and central memory T cell samples averaged approximately 3.5 million reads. Profiled with immunoSEQ multiplex PCR; TCRdb holds only in-frame clones, not every one. The data contain 600,000 to 750,000 clones, under 15% of them singletons. The sample is drawn from a study of beta chain features in type 1 diabetes. Findings and limits, study-wide: Cells expressing TCR highly could be over-represented by cDNA sequencing. The study found moderately but significantly shorter TCRB CDR3s in all four CD4+ subsets of Type 1 diabetes patients.

The chain couples TRBV29-1 to TRBJ2-3, with D unclear. Material for sequencing was naive CD4+ T cells from blood. The sequence derives from a man aged 25-40 years with type 1 diabetes. CDR3 bases: TGCAGCGTCTCACGCGGAGGCACAGATACGCAGTATTTT. It specifies CSVSRGGTDTQYF.